The rows below give T cell receptor beta chains drawn from one sample of a study of blood T cell repertoires in COVID-19. Produced via immunoSEQ multiplex PCR; TCRdb's table is partial and in-frame only. The sample has about 270,000 clones, around nine tenths seen once. The specimen sequenced was peripheral blood. The origin of the receptors is a man in his forties with active or convalescent COVID-19. Both conserved end residues are part of each CDR3. Fields, in order: J gene, clone size, D gene, V gene, CDR3 DNA, CDR3 protein. D genes are given only for firm matches. Size is stated for part of the rows, as once, few or many counts, or as a class when the clone is expanded.

>TRBJ1-5|few|-|TRBV15
TGTGCCACCAGCGAGGGGGGGGGTCAGCCCCAGCATTTT
CATSEGGGQPQHF
>TRBJ1-2|-|-|TRBV9
TGTGCCAGCAGCGTAGGGGGATCAGGGGTCATCTATGGCTACACCTTC
CASSVGGSGVIYGYTF
>TRBJ2-7|-|TRBD1|TRBV27
TGTGCCAGCAGGTTGATAGGGACAGGGAAGGACGAGCAGTACTTC
CASRLIGTGKDEQYF
>TRBJ2-7|few|TRBD1|TRBV7-9
TGTGCCAGCAGCCTAAGGACAGGGGCCGAGCAGTACTTC
CASSLRTGAEQYF
>TRBJ1-4|-|-|TRBV7-3
TGTGCCAGCAGCGCAACAGGGCCGTCAACTAATGAAAAACTGTTTTTT
CASSATGPSTNEKLFF
>TRBJ2-1|-|TRBD2|TRBV6-5
TGTGCCAGCAGAGCCGGGACTAGCTACAATGAGCAGTTCTTC
CASRAGTSYNEQFF
>TRBJ2-3|-|TRBD1|TRBV9
TGTGCCAGCAGCGTAGCTCACAGGGGTGGCACAGATACGCAGTATTTT
CASSVAHRGGTDTQYF
>TRBJ2-6|-|-|TRBV24-1
TGTGCCACCCACCCCGGCCGCCGGAGTGGGGCCAACGTCCTGACTTTC
CATHPGRRSGANVLTF
>TRBJ1-4|once|-|TRBV24-1
TGTGCCACCAGTGACCCGGAGGGAGGAAAAGGTGGTGAAAAACTGTTTTTT
CATSDPEGGKGGEKLFF
>TRBJ1-1|-|-|TRBV29-1
TGCAGCGTTGAAGATACGAGGGGGGGTACTGAAGCTTTCTTT
CSVEDTRGGTEAFF
>TRBJ2-7|-|-|TRBV12-3/TRBV12-4
TGTGCCAGCAGTTCCAGGGGCCTCTACGAGCAGTACTTC
CASSSRGLYEQYF